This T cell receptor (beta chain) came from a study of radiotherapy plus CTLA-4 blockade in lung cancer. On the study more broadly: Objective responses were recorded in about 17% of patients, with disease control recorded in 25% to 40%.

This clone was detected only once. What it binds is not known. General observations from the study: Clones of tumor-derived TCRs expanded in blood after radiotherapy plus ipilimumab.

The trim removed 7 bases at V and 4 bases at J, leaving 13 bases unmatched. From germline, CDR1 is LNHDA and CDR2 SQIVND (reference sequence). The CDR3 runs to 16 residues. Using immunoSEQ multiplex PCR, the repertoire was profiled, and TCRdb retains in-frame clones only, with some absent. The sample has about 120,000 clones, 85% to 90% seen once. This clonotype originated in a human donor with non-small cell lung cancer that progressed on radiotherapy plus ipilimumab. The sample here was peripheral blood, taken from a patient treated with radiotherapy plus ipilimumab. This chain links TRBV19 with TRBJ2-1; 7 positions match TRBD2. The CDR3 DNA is TGTGCCAGTAAGGAGGCAGCGGGACTATTGTACAATGAGCAGTTCTTC. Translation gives CASKEAAGLLYNEQFF.